This TCR beta chain originates from a study of cytomegalovirus exposure and HLA in healthy donors. Study-wide findings and caveats: The classifier reportedly diagnosed cytomegalovirus status with high specificity and sensitivity. Most TCR sequences were uncommon, yet certain public TCRs appeared in many donors. Altogether, 160 or so TCR beta chains were recorded as cytomegalovirus-associated.

A multiplex PCR was run with 60 Vbeta primers and 13 Jbeta primers. Sequencing was performed with immunoSEQ multiplex PCR; in TCRdb, only in-frame clones are kept and a portion is missing. The sample consists of fewer than 250,000 clones, roughly 80% of them appearing once. Of note for this clone: What it binds is unknown.

CDR3 length equals 16 residues. This clonotype originated in a man aged 25-40 years in good health and CMV-seronegative. The sample consisted of PBMCs. The chain recombines TRBV21-1 with TRBJ2-7; the table's D call, TRBD1, was not checked against the DNA. TRBV21-1 is classified as a pseudogene. CDR3: CASSKVGLLHSYEQYF. The CDR3 DNA sequence: TGTGCCAGCAGCAAAGTGGGGCTGTTACACTCCTACGAGCAGTACTTC.